This T cell receptor beta chain came from a study of CD8 T cells in Susac syndrome. This CDR3 has 12 amino acids. Trimming cost V 0 bases and J 9 bases, with 8 bases left between them. Germline CDR1 LNHNV, CDR2 YYDKDF (reference sequence). Roughly 0.45 to 1 ug RNA was reverse transcribed with random hexamers. One entry per CDR3 protein results from TCRdb running MiXCR on the immunoSEQ multiplex PCR reads. The table shows about 180,000 distinct CDR3 sequences, with roughly 95% occurring only once. This chain connects TRBV15 to TRBJ1-2, with D unclear. The receptor was isolated from a human donor with Susac syndrome. The sequenced sample consisted of CD4+ T cells from PBMCs. The CDR3 spells CATSREESRYTF. In DNA form, the CDR3 reads TGTGCCACCAGCAGAGAGGAGAGCCGCTACACCTTC.